Given below is one TCR beta chain in context. This record comes from a study of cytomegalovirus exposure and HLA in healthy donors. Both 60 Vbeta primers and 13 Jbeta primers went into the PCR. Profiling relied on immunoSEQ multiplex PCR, and the TCRdb table lists in-frame clones only, not all of them. The profile shows around 76,000 clones, about 79% of them singletons. Germline loops: CDR1 SGHTS, CDR2 YDEGEE. There are 13 residues in the CDR3. V lost 0 bases and J lost 5; bases outside the gene matches: 2. Input material: PBMCs. The receptor was derived from a middle-aged man in good health and CMV-seronegative. The V and J genes are TRBV5-8 and TRBJ2-7; TRBD1 agrees at 7 bases. The DNA of the CDR3 is TGTGCCAGCAGCTTGGACAGGGGTCACGAGCAGTACTTC. It is translated as CASSLDRGHEQYF.